This T cell receptor (beta chain) is from a study of immune evolution from preneoplasia to lung adenocarcinoma. Points from the study as a whole: T cell clonality was higher in KRAS-mutant than EGFR-mutant or wild-type nodules. Later-stage lesions appeared to have more T cells, more diversity, less clonality. From normal lung to invasive adenocarcinoma, top clone frequencies appeared to decrease.

CDR3 length: 15 residues. Germline values: CDR1 SGDLS, CDR2 YYNGEE. With V trimmed by 2 bases and J by 3 bases, 4 bases remained unmatched. Sequencing used immunoSEQ multiplex PCR; TCRdb keeps in-frame clones, though not all of them. Of 6,000 to 7,000 clones listed, roughly 82% were seen once; the top ten hold over 3%. Macro-dissection enriched premalignant or tumor cells before nucleic acid extraction. Notes on this clone: The antigen is undetermined.

The chain has TRBV9 and TRBJ2-2, with 7 nucleotides matching TRBD2. The sample comprised FFPE lung adenocarcinoma in situ tissue. The sequence was collected from an older donor with lung adenocarcinoma. The CDR3 loop reads CASSVREWDTGELFF. CDR3 in DNA: TGTGCCAGCAGCGTGCGGGAGTGGGACACCGGGGAGCTGTTTTTT. The complete variable domain, with remaining parts taken from reference TRBV9 and TRBJ2-2, reads DSGVTQTPKHLITATGQRVTLRCSPRSGDLSVYWYQQSLDQGLQFLIQYYNGEERAKGNILERFSAQQFPDLHSELNLSSLELGDSALYFCASSVREWDTGELFFGEGSRLTVL.